This record concerns one TCR beta chain sequence. What it binds is unknown. This sample is drawn from a study of coeliac disease. Across the study: Without high-resolution HLA typing, biased TRBV7-2 usage was queried. Study-wide points: In active celiac disease, intraepithelial and lamina propria TRB and TRG repertoires were less clonal than controls.

Profiled with immunoSEQ multiplex PCR; TCRdb holds only in-frame clones, not every one. The profile shows roughly 4,200 clones, roughly two thirds of them singletons. V dropped 3 bases and J dropped 0; count of bases not matched to a gene: 4. Germline loops: CDR1 SGHTA, CDR2 FQGNSA. This CDR3 region has 16 residues. The sample comprised intraepithelial lymphocytes from the gut. This sequence joins TRBV7-2 and TRBJ2-7, with 11 bases lining up with TRBD2. The receptor comes from a man between 65 and 85 years old with active celiac disease. This chain's CDR3 is CASSLGLAAGSYEQYF. CDR3 nucleotides: TGTGCCAGCAGCTTGGGACTAGCGGCTGGCTCCTACGAGCAGTACTTC.